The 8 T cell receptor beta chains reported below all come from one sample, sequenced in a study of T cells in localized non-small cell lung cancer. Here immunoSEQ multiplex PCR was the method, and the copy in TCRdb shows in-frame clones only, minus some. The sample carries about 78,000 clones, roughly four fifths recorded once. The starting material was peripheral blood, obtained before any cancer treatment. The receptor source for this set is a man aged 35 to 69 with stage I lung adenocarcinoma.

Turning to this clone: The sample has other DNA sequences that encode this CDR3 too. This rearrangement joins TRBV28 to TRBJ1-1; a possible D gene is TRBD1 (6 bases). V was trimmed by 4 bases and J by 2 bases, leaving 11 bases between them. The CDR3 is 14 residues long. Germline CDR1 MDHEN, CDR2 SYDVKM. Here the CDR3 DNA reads TGTGCCAGCAGTTCATCACAGGGAAACACTGAAGCTTTCTTT. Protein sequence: CASSSSQGNTEAFF.

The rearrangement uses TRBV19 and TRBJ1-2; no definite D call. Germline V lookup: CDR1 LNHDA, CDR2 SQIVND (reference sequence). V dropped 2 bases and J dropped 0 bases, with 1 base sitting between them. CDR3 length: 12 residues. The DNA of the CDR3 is TGTGCCAGTAGTATACCTAACTATGGCTACACCTTC. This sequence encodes CASSIPNYGYTF. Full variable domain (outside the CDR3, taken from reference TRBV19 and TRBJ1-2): DGGITQSPKYLFRKEGQNVTLSCEQNLNHDAMYWYRQDPGQGLRLIYYSQIVNDFQKGDIAEGYSVSREKKESFPLTVTSAQKNPTAFYLCASSIPNYGYTFGSGTRLTVV.

The CDR3 DNA reads as TGTGCCAGTAGTGCGGACAGAGAAAACTACGAGCAGTACTTC. This sequence encodes CASSADRENYEQYF. The rearrangement links TRBV19 to TRBJ2-7, with D possibly TRBD1 on 6 matching bases. Trimming stripped 5 bases from V and 3 bases from J, with 14 bases between. Germline V CDR1 and CDR2: LNHDA, SQIVND (reference sequence). The CDR3 is 14 amino acids.

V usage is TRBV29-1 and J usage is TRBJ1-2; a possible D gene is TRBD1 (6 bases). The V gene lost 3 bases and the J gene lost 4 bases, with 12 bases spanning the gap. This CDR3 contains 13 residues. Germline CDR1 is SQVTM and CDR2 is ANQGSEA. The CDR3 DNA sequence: TGCAGCGTTGACCGAACAGGGAGCTATGGCTACACCTTC. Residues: CSVDRTGSYGYTF.

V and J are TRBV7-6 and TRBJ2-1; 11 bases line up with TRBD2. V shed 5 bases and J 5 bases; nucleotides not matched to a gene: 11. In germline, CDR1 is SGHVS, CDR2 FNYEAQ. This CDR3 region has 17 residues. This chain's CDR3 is CASSATLAGGLNNEQFF. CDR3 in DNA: TGTGCCAGCAGCGCCACATTAGCGGGAGGGTTAAACAATGAGCAGTTCTTC. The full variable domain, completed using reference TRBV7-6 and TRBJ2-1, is GAGVSQSPRYKVTKRGQDVALRCDPISGHVSLYWYRQALGQGPEFLTYFNYEAQQDKSGLPNDRFSAERPEGSISTLTIQRTEQRDSAMYRCASSATLAGGLNNEQFFGPGTRLTVL.

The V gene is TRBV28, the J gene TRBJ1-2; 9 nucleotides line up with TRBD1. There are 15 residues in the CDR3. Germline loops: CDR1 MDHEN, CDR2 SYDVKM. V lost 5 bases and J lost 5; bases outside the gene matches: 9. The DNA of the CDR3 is TGTGCCAGCAGTATAAAACAGGGGGCACGGTATGGCTACACCTTC. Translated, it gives CASSIKQGARYGYTF.

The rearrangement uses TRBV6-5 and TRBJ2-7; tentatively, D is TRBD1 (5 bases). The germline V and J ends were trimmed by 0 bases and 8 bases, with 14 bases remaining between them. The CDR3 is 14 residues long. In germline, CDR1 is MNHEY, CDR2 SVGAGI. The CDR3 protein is CASSYSSQGLQQYF. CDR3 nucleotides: TGTGCCAGCAGTTACTCCTCCCAGGGATTACAGCAGTACTTC.

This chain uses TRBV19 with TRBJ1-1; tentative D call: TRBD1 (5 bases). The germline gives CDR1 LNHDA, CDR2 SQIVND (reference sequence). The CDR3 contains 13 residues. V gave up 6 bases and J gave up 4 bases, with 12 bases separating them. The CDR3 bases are TGTGCCAGTAGCCGGCGGGGGAGCACTGAAGCTTTCTTT. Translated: CASSRRGSTEAFF.